This is a list of T cell receptor beta chains from one sample in a study of CD8 T cells in ankylosing spondylitis. Each CDR3 protein is one row after TCRdb ran MiXCR on the 5' RACE reads. The table shows about 220,000 distinct CDR3 sequences, with 8% to 11% occurring only once. Sample: blood, either unsorted or a sorted T cell fraction (not recorded which). The receptors shown here come from a male donor with ankylosing spondylitis or in good health (not recorded which). Both conserved end residues are part of each CDR3. A D gene is named only where the DNA matches it firmly. Clone size is given for some rows only: seen once, a few or many times, or a class if the clone is expanded.

j_gene	d_gene	len	v_gene	abundance	CDR3aa	CDR3nt
TRBJ2-3	-	15	TRBV9	many	CASSVVGTSTDTQYF	TGTGCCAGCAGCGTAGTAGGCACCAGCACAGATACGCAGTATTTT
TRBJ2-2	TRBD2	17	TRBV20-1	many	CSASFLAGAPNTGELFF	TGCAGTGCTAGTTTCTTAGCGGGGGCCCCGAACACCGGGGAGCTGTTTTTT
TRBJ1-1	-	14	TRBV5-1	many	CASTPDTVNTEAFF	TGCGCCAGCACCCCGGACACAGTGAACACTGAAGCTTTCTTT
TRBJ2-2	-	15	TRBV2	many	CASSPTDPNTGELFF	TGTGCCAGCAGTCCGACGGACCCGAACACCGGGGAGCTGTTTTTT
TRBJ1-1	-	15	TRBV3-1	many	CASSQDQPVNTEAFF	TGTGCCAGCAGCCAAGATCAGCCGGTGAATACTGAAGCTTTCTTT
TRBJ1-4	-	18	TRBV4-1	-	CASSQESLSFATNEKLFF	TGCGCCAGCAGCCAAGAGAGTCTCAGCTTTGCAACTAATGAAAAACTGTTTTTT
TRBJ2-2	TRBD2	14	TRBV5-1	many	CASQLAGNTGELFF	TGCGCCAGCCAGCTAGCGGGTAATACCGGGGAGCTGTTTTTT
TRBJ2-3	-	14	TRBV7-2	-	CASSPGSYTDTQYF	TGTGCCAGCAGCCCCGGGAGTTACACAGATACGCAGTATTTT
TRBJ2-7	TRBD1	14	TRBV28	-	CASSLYQGANEQYF	TGTGCCAGCAGTTTATACCAGGGGGCAAACGAGCAGTACTTC
TRBJ2-7	-	14	TRBV5-1	many	CASSPGPTKDEQYF	TGCGCCAGCAGCCCGGGACCGACCAAGGACGAGCAGTACTTC
TRBJ2-4	TRBD1	14	TRBV2	many	CASSELSGQDIQYF	TGTGCCAGCAGTGAATTATCGGGACAGGACATTCAGTACTTC
TRBJ2-2	TRBD2	15	TRBV5-6	many	CASSLAGLDFGELFF	TGTGCCAGCAGCTTGGCGGGACTAGATTTCGGGGAGCTGTTTTTT
TRBJ2-7	TRBD1	14	TRBV12-3/TRBV12-4	many	CASSPMGTAYEQYF	TGTGCCAGCAGCCCAATGGGGACAGCTTACGAGCAGTACTTC
TRBJ2-3	TRBD2	16	TRBV5-1	many	CASSLGLAGGIDTQYF	TGCGCCAGCAGCTTGGGACTAGCGGGGGGGATTGATACGCAGTATTTT
TRBJ2-1	-	13	TRBV3-1	many	CASSHREGNEQFF	TGTGCCAGCAGCCACCGTGAAGGTAATGAGCAGTTCTTC
TRBJ2-2	TRBD1	15	TRBV5-6	many	CASTRQGVNTGELFF	TGTGCCAGCACCAGACAGGGTGTGAACACCGGGGAGCTGTTTTTT
TRBJ1-2	TRBD1	16	TRBV7-6	-	CASSLAQEDRDYGYTF	TGTGCCAGCAGCTTAGCGCAAGAGGACAGGGACTATGGCTACACCTTC
TRBJ2-3	-	14	TRBV5-1	many	CATSGGRLTDTQYF	TGCGCCACCTCCGGGGGGCGGCTCACAGATACGCAGTATTTT
TRBJ2-1	TRBD1	14	TRBV24-1	-	CATRGQGLSNEQFF	TGTGCCACAAGAGGACAGGGACTGAGCAATGAGCAGTTCTTC
TRBJ2-6	TRBD1	14	TRBV2	-	CATPDRAGANVLTF	TGTGCCACCCCGGACAGGGCTGGGGCCAACGTCCTGACTTTC
TRBJ2-7	TRBD1	14	TRBV10-2	few	CASSHGQDTYEQYF	TGCGCCAGCAGCCACGGACAGGACACCTACGAGCAGTACTTC
TRBJ1-1	-	13	TRBV29-1	many	CSALVSGNTEAFF	TGCAGCGCACTTGTTTCAGGGAACACTGAAGCTTTCTTT
TRBJ1-5	TRBD1	14	TRBV5-6	many	CASSVLQGNQPQHF	TGTGCCAGCAGCGTGCTACAGGGGAATCAGCCCCAGCATTTT
TRBJ2-1	TRBD2	17	TRBV3-1	-	CASSQVSGGVSYNEQFF	TGTGCCAGCAGCCAAGTTAGCGGGGGGGTGTCGTACAATGAGCAGTTCTTC
TRBJ2-3	TRBD1	15	TRBV11-3	-	CASSTGQGSTDTQYF	TGTGCCAGCAGCACCGGACAGGGATCCACAGATACGCAGTATTTT
TRBJ1-1	-	17	TRBV5-1	few	CASSLLLQGILNTEAFF	TGCGCCAGCAGCCTCCTGTTACAGGGAATCCTGAACACTGAAGCTTTCTTT
TRBJ2-2	-	15	TRBV7-8	-	CASSPLGGVTGELFF	TGTGCCAGCAGCCCCTTAGGGGGGGTCACCGGGGAGCTGTTTTTT
TRBJ2-3	TRBD2	17	TRBV6-1	many	CASSELAGAPLGDTQYF	TGTGCCAGCAGTGAACTAGCGGGGGCCCCCCTAGGGGATACGCAGTATTTT
TRBJ2-1	-	15	TRBV12-3/TRBV12-4	many	CASSLRAVSYNEQFF	TGTGCCAGCAGTTTGAGGGCCGTCTCCTACAATGAGCAGTTCTTC
TRBJ2-3	TRBD2	15	TRBV27	many	CASSFQRGDTDTQYF	TGTGCCAGCAGTTTCCAGCGGGGGGACACAGATACGCAGTATTTT
TRBJ2-1	TRBD2	15	TRBV6-1	-	CASTLAGGVYNEQFF	TGTGCCAGCACACTAGCGGGGGGCGTGTACAATGAGCAGTTCTTC
TRBJ2-1	TRBD1	15	TRBV5-1	many	CASSPRDRGANEQFF	TGCGCCAGCAGCCCCCGGGACAGGGGAGCGAATGAGCAGTTCTTC
TRBJ1-1	-	15	TRBV12-3/TRBV12-4	few	CASSYLRETNTEAFF	TGTGCCAGCAGTTACCTGAGGGAGACGAACACTGAAGCTTTCTTT
TRBJ2-1	-	14	TRBV6-2/TRBV6-3	many	CASSNRGGRDEQFF	TGTGCCAGCAGTAACAGGGGGGGCCGCGATGAGCAGTTCTTC
TRBJ2-5	TRBD2	14	TRBV7-9	many	CASSLTGGTGTQYF	TGTGCCAGCAGCTTAACGGGGGGGACTGGGACCCAGTACTTC
TRBJ2-6	-	15	TRBV3-1	many	CASNEGTSGANVLTF	TGTGCCAGCAATGAAGGAACCTCTGGGGCCAACGTCCTGACTTTC
TRBJ2-7	-	14	TRBV18	few	CASSRSGSGSGQYF	TGTGCCAGCTCACGATCGGGGTCAGGGTCCGGGCAGTACTTC
TRBJ2-2	-	15	TRBV7-8	-	CASNLVISDAGELFF	TGTGCCAGCAACTTAGTTATTAGCGACGCCGGGGAACTGTTTTTT
TRBJ2-1	-	16	TRBV3-1	few	CASSQTGHTIEGEQFF	TGTGCCAGCAGCCAAACGGGACATACAATCGAGGGTGAGCAGTTCTTC
TRBJ1-5	TRBD1	15	TRBV7-2	many	CASSLAGTADQPQHF	TGTGCCAGCAGCTTAGCCGGGACAGCCGATCAGCCCCAGCATTTT
TRBJ2-3	TRBD1	15	TRBV12-3/TRBV12-4	-	CASDLRTGSTDTQYF	TGTGCCAGCGACCTAAGGACAGGGAGCACAGATACGCAGTATTTT
TRBJ2-3	-	14	TRBV5-1	many	CASSRDGSTDTQYF	TGCGCCAGCAGCCGGGACGGAAGCACAGATACGCAGTATTTT
TRBJ2-5	-	12	TRBV24-1	many	CATSDRLRTQYF	TGTGCCACCAGTGATCGGCTAAGAACCCAGTACTTC
TRBJ2-2	TRBD1	15	TRBV12-3/TRBV12-4	many	CASSLPGQGNGELFF	TGTGCCAGCAGTCTTCCGGGACAGGGAAACGGGGAGCTGTTTTTT
TRBJ2-7	-	11	TRBV7-9	-	CASRDMHEQYF	TGTGCCAGCAGGGATATGCACGAGCAGTACTTC
TRBJ1-4	TRBD1	16	TRBV20-1	many	CSARAPKTGTNEKLFF	TGCAGTGCTAGAGCCCCGAAGACAGGGACTAATGAAAAACTGTTTTTT
TRBJ2-1	TRBD2	18	TRBV9	few	CASSVPGREGIFDNEQFF	TGTGCCAGCAGCGTACCGGGTCGGGAGGGGATCTTCGACAATGAGCAGTTCTTC
TRBJ2-1	TRBD2	15	TRBV4-1	-	CASSQEGLAGASQFF	TGCGCCAGCAGCCAAGAAGGGCTAGCGGGGGCGTCGCAGTTCTTC
TRBJ2-1	TRBD2	18	TRBV3-1	-	CASSQETSITEMRNEQFF	TGTGCCAGCAGCCAAGAGACTAGCATTACAGAAATGCGCAATGAGCAGTTCTTC
TRBJ2-3	TRBD1	16	TRBV6-5	many	CASSSFDRVDADTQYF	TGTGCCAGCAGTTCATTCGACAGGGTAGACGCAGATACGCAGTATTTT
TRBJ1-3	TRBD1	14	TRBV3-1	few	CASSPDRGGNTIYF	TGTGCCAGCAGCCCGGACAGGGGTGGAAACACCATATATTTT